This TCR beta chain comes out of a study of T cell responses to AZD1222 COVID-19 vaccine. V lost 0 bases and J 4 bases, leaving 15 bases between the germline ends. Germline V lookup: CDR1 LGHDT, CDR2 YNNKEL (reference sequence). The CDR3 is 16 amino acids. Sequenced by immunoSEQ multiplex PCR; TCRdb stores in-frame clones only, minus some. The sample has about 95,000 clones, approximately 91% seen once. This sequence was found in an adult in good health. The sequencing here drew on peripheral blood, taken on day 0 of AZD1222 vaccination. The rearrangement links TRBV3-1 (or the pseudogene TRBV3-2) to TRBJ1-2; D not resolved. The CDR3 DNA is TGTGCCAGCAGCCAAGACCGCGCCCTTTCCCTCTATGGCTACACCTTC. Encoded protein: CASSQDRALSLYGYTF.